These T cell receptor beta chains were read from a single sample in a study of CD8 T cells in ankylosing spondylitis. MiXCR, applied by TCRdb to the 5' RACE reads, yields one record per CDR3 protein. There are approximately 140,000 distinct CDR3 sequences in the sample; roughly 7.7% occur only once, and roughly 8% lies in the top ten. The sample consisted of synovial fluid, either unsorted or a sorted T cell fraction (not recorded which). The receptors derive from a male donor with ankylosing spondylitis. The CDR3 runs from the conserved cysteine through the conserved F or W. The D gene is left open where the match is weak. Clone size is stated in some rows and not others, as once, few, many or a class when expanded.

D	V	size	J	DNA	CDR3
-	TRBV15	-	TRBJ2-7	TGTGCCACCAGCAGAGAAACAGGGATCTCCTACGAGCAGTACTTC	CATSRETGISYEQYF
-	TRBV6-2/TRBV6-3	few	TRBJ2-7	TGTGCCAGCAGTTACTCTGTCGGGACCGCTGTACACGAGCAGTACTTC	CASSYSVGTAVHEQYF
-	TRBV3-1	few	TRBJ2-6	TGTGCCAGCAGCCAAGACAGCTCTGGGGCCAACGTCCTGACTTTC	CASSQDSSGANVLTF
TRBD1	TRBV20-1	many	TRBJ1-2	TGCAGCCGGAGGGGGCGAGGTGGCTACACCTTC	CSRRGRGGYTF
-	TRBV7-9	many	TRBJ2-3	TGTGCCAGCAGCCCCCGGGGGTTTTCTAGCACAGATACGCAGTATTTT	CASSPRGFSSTDTQYF
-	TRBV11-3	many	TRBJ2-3	TGTGCCAGCAGCTTAGGCGGGGACCCCACAGATACGCAGTATTTT	CASSLGGDPTDTQYF
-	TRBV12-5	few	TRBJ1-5	TGTGCTAGTGGTTTGGCCCCAAGGGGGTTAGATAATAATCAGCCCCAGCATTTT	CASGLAPRGLDNNQPQHF
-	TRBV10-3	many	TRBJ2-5	TGTGCCATCAAGGTCGGGGAGACCCAGTACTTC	CAIKVGETQYF
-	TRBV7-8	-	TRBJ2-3	TGTGCCAGCAGCCCCCCCGCGGCAAGCACAGATACGCAGTATTTT	CASSPPAASTDTQYF
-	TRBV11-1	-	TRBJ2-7	TGTGCCAGCAGCGGAGACCGCCGACAGCCCTCCAACTACGAGCAGTACTTC	CASSGDRRQPSNYEQYF
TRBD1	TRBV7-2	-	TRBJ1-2	TGTGCCAGCAGCTTATTATTGGACAGGGATGGCTACACCTTC	CASSLLLDRDGYTF
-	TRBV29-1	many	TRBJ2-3	TGCAGCGTTGGAAGGGCCAGGGGAGATACGCAGTATTTT	CSVGRARGDTQYF
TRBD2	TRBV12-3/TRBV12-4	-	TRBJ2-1	TGTACCTGCAGTTTAAGGGTTGGGGAGGGGATGAACAATGAGCAGTTCTTC	CTCSLRVGEGMNNEQFF
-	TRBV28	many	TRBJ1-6	TGTGCCAGCAGTTCCCCGGCAGGGAGCCCTGATTCACCCCTCCACTTT	CASSSPAGSPDSPLHF
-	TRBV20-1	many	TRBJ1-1	TGCAGTGCTTGGGGAACAGAGACAGAGAACACTGAAGCTTTCTTT	CSAWGTETENTEAFF
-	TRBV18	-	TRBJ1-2	TGTGCCAGCTCACCCAGGGGAGCCTATGGCTACACCTTC	CASSPRGAYGYTF
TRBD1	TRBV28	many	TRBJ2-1	TGTGCCAGCAGACAGGGGCGTTCTAATGAGCAGTTCTTC	CASRQGRSNEQFF
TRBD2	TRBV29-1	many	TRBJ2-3	TGCAGCGTTGGGAAAGCGGGGCAGCCCTCAGATACGCAGTATTTT	CSVGKAGQPSDTQYF
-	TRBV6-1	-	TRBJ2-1	TGTGCCAGCAGCGGACAGTTCTCCTACAATGAGCAGTTCTTC	CASSGQFSYNEQFF
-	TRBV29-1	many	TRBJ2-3	TGCAGCGCCCTCCCGGGGACTAGCACAGATACGCAGTATTTT	CSALPGTSTDTQYF
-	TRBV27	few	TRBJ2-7	TGTGCCAGCAGTCACCCTGACAACTCCTACGAGCAGTACTTC	CASSHPDNSYEQYF
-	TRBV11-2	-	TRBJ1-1	TGTGCCAGCAGCTCGCCCTGGGACATCGAAGCTTTCTTT	CASSSPWDIEAFF
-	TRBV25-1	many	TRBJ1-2	TGTGCCAGCAGTGAGGCCGGGACACCTAACTATGGCTACACCTTC	CASSEAGTPNYGYTF
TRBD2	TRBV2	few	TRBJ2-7	TGTGCCAGCAGTGACATTAGAACTAGCGGAAATTACGAGCAGTACTTC	CASSDIRTSGNYEQYF
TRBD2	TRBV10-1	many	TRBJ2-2	TGCGCCAGCAGTCCCGATAGCGGGATTTTTTCCGGGGAGCTGTTTTTT	CASSPDSGIFSGELFF
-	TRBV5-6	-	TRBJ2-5	TGTGCCAGCAGCTTAGGGATCTGGGAGACCCAGTACTTC	CASSLGIWETQYF
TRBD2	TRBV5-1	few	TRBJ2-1	TGCGCCAGCAGCCCTAGCGGGAGGGCACATGAGCAGTTCTTC	CASSPSGRAHEQFF
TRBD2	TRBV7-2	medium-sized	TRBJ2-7	TGTGCCAGCAGATCTAGCGGGAGCTCCTACGAGCAGTACTTC	CASRSSGSSYEQYF
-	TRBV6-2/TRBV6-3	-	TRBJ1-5	TGTGCCAGCAGCCGGGTCCCTAGAGAGCAGCCCCAGCATTTT	CASSRVPREQPQHF